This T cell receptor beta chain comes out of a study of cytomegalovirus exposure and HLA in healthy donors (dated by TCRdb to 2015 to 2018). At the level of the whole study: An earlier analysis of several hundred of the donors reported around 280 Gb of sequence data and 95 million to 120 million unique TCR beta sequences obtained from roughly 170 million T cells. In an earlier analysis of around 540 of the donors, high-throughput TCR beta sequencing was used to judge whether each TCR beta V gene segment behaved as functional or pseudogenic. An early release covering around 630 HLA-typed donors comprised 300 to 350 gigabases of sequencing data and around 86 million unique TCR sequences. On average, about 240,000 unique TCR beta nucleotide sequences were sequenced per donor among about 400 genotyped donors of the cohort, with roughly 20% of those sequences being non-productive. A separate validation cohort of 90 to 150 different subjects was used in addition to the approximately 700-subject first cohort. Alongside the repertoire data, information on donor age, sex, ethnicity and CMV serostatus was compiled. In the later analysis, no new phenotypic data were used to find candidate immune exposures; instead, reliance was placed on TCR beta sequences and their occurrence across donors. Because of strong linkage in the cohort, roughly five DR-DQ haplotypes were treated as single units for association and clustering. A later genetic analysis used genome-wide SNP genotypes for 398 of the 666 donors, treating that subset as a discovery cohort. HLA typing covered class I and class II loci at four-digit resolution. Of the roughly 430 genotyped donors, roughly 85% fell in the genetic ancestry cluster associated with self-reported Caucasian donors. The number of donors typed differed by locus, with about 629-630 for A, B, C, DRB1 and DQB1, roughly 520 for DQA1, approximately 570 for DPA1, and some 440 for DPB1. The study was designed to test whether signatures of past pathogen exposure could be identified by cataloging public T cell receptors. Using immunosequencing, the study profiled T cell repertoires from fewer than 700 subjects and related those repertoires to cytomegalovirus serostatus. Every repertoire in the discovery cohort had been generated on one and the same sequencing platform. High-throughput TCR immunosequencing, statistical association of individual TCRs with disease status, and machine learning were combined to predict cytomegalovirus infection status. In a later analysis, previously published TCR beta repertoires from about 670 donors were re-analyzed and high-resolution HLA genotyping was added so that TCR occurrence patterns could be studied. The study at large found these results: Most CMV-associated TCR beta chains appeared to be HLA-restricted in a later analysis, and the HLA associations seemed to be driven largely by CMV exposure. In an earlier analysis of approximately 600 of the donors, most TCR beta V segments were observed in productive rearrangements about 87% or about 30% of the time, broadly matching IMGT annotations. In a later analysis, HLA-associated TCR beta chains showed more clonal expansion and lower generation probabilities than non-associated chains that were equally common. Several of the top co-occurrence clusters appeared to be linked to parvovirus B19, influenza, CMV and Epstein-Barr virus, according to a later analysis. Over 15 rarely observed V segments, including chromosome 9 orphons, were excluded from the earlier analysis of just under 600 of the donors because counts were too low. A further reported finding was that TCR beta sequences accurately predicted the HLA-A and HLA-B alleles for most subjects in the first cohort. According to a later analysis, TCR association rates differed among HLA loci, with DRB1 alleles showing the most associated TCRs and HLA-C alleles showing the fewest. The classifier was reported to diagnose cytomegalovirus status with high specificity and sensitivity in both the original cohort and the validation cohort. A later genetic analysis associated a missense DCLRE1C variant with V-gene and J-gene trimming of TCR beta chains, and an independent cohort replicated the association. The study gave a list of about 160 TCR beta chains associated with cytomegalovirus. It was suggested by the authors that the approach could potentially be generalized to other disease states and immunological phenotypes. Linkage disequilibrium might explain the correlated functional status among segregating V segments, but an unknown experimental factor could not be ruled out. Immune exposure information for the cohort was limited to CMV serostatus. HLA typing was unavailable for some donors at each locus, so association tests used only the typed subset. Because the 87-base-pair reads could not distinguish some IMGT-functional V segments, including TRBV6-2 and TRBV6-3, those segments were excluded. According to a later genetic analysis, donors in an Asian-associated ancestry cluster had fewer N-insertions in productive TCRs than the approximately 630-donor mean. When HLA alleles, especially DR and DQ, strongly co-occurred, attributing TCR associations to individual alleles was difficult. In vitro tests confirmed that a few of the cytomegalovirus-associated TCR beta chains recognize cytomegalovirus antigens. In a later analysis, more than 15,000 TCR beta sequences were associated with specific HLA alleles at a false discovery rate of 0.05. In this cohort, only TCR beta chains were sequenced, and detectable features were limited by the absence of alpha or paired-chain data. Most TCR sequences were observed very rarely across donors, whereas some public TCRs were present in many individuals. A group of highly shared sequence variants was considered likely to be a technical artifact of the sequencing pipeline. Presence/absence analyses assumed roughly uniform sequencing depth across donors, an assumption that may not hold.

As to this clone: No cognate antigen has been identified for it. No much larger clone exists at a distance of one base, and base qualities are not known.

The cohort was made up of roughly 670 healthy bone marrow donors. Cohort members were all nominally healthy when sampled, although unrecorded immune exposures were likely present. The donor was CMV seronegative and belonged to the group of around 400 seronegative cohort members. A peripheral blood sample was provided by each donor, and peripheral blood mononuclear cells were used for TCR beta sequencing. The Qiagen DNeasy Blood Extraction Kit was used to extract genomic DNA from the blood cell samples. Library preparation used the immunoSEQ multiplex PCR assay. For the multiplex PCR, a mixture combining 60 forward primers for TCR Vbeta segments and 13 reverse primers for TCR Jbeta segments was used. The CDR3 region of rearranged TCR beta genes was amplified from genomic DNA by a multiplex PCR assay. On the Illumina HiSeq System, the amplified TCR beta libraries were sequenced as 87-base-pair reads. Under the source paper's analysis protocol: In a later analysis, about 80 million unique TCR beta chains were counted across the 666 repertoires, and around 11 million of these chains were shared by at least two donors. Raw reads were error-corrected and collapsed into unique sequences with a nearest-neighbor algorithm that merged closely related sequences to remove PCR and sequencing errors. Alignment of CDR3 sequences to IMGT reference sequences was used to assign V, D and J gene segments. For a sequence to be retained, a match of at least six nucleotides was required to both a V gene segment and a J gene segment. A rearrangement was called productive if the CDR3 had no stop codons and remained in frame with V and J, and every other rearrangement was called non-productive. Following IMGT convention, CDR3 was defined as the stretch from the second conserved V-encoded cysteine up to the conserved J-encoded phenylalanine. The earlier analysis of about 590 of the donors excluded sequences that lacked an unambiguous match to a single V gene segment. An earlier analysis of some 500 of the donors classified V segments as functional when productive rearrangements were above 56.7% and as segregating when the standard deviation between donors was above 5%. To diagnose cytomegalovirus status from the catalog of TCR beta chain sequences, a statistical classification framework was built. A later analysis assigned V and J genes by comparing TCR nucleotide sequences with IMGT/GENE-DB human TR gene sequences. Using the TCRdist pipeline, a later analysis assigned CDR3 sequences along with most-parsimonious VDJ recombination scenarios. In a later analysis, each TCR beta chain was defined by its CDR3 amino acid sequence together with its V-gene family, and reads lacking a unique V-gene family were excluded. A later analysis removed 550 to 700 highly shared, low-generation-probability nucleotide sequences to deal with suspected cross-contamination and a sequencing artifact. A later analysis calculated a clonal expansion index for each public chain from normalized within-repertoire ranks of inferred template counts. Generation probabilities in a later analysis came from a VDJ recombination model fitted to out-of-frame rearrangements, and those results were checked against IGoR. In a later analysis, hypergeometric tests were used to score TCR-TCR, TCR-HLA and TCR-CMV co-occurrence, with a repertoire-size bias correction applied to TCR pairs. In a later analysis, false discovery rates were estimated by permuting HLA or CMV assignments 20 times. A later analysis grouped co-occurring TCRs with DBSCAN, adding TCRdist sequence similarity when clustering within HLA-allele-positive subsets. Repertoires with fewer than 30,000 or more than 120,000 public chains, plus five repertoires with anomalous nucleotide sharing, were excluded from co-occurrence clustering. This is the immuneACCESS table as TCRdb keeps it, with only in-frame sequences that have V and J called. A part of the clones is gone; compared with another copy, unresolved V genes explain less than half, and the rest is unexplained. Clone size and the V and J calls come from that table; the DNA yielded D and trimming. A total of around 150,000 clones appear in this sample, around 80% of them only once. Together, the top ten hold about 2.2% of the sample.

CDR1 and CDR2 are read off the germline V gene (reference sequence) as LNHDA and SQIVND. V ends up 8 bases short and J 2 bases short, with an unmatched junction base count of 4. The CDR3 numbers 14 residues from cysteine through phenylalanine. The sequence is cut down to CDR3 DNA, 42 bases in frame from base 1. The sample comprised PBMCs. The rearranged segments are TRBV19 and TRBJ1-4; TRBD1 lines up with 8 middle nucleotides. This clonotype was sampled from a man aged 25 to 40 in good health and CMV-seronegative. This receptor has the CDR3 CASHRGVTNEKLFF. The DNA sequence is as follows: TGTGCCAGTCACAGGGGGGTCACTAATGAAAAACTGTTTTTT.